This T cell receptor (beta chain) was recovered during a study of cytotoxic CD8 clonotypes in ibrutinib-treated CLL. TCRdb keeps only in-frame clones here, not all; method: immunoSEQ multiplex PCR. The table records some 130,000 clones, 84% of them present only once. The CDR3 is 13 amino acids. Germline loops: CDR1 ENHRY, CDR2 SYGVKD. The germline V and J ends were trimmed by 8 bases and 2 bases, with 7 bases remaining between them. The rearrangement uses TRBV10-3 and TRBJ2-6; D possibly corresponds to TRBD1 (6 bases). The receptor comes from a human donor with chronic lymphocytic leukemia. Material: PBMCs, obtained after 24 months of ibrutinib treatment. Written as DNA, the CDR3 is TGTGCCATCCGGGACACTGGGGCCAACGTCCTGACTTTC. As protein: CAIRDTGANVLTF.